These 20 T cell receptor beta chains share one sample of origin, sequenced in a study of cytomegalovirus exposure and HLA in healthy donors. 13 Jbeta primers and 60 Vbeta primers were used for the PCR. Some clones are missing from TCRdb's copy, which holds only in-frame ones; the method was immunoSEQ multiplex PCR. The table includes about 160,000 clones, approximately 80% detected once. Sequenced input: PBMCs. The receptors stem from a man aged 18-30 years in good health and CMV-seronegative.

The rearrangement links TRBV4-1 to TRBJ2-7, with TRBD2 matching over 16 bases. The CDR3 has 17 residues. Germline values: CDR1 MGHRA, CDR2 YSYEKL. V shed 3 bases and J 3 bases; nucleotides not matched to a gene: 5. The CDR3 coding sequence is TGCGCCAGCAGCCAGGGACTAGCGGGAGGGCTGGGCTACGAGCAGTACTTC. Amino acids: CASSQGLAGGLGYEQYF.

Remarks on this clone: The sample holds other DNA sequences that translate to the same CDR3. This chain uses TRBV19 with TRBJ2-2; tentative D call: TRBD1 (5 bases). Trimming left V 5 bases short and J 4 bases short, with 23 bases between. Germline values: CDR1 LNHDA, CDR2 SQIVND (reference sequence). The CDR3 contains 18 residues. The CDR3 coding sequence is TGTGCCAGTAGTCCAAATCCCTACAGGACCAAGGGCACCGGGGAGCTGTTTTTT. It yields the protein CASSPNPYRTKGTGELFF.

This chain links TRBV11-3 with TRBJ2-6; 8 positions match TRBD1. J was trimmed by 0 bases and V by 5 bases; bases with no gene match: 6. CDR1 is SGHNT, CDR2 YENEEA, per germline. The CDR3 is 17 residues long. The CDR3 sequence: CASSPGTGDSGANVLTF. Here the CDR3 DNA reads TGTGCCAGCAGCCCAGGGACAGGTGACTCTGGGGCCAACGTCCTGACTTTC.

The chain links TRBV28 to TRBJ2-2, with D hard to call. V gave up 2 bases and J gave up 7 bases, with 11 bases separating them. The V gene's germline CDR1 is MDHEN and CDR2 SYDVKM. The CDR3 loop spans 14 amino acids. The DNA for the CDR3 is TGTGCCAGCAGTTTAACCAGTTCAAACGGGGAGCTGTTTTTT. Amino acid sequence: CASSLTSSNGELFF.

The V gene is TRBV6-5, the J gene TRBJ1-2; tentative D call: TRBD1 (5 bases). The CDR3 runs to 12 residues. Trimming pared 5 bases from V and 8 bases from J, leaving 12 bases between. The germline gives CDR1 MNHEY, CDR2 SVGAGI. CDR3 DNA: TGTGCCAGCAGTGTAGGGGACTCGGGCTACACCTTC. This sequence encodes CASSVGDSGYTF.

The sample holds one count of this clone. The chain uses TRBV7-8 and TRBJ1-1; D ambiguous. From germline, CDR1 is SGHVS and CDR2 FQNEAQ. The length of the CDR3 is 14 residues. Between the trimmed V and J ends, which lost 2 bases and 1 base, there was a span of 8 bases. The CDR3 DNA sequence: TGTGCCAGCAGCTTAAGCCACCAGAACACTGAAGCTTTCTTT. Its translation: CASSLSHQNTEAFF.

V and J are TRBV4-2 and TRBJ2-4; 10 positions agree with TRBD2. The CDR3 is 16 residues long. V lost 4 bases to trimming and J lost 5 bases; unmatched junction nucleotides: 8. The germline V gene encodes CDR1 LGHNA and CDR2 YNFKEQ. The CDR3 coding sequence is TGTGCCAGCAGCCTCGAATTAGCGGGGGGAGAAAACATTCAGTACTTC. It codes for CASSLELAGGENIQYF.

J is TRBJ2-1 and V is TRBV27; D is unclear. This CDR3 has 14 amino acids. Trimming cost V 6 bases and J 6 bases, with 15 bases left between them. From germline, CDR1 is MNHEY and CDR2 SMNVEV (reference sequence). For the CDR3, the DNA is TGTGCCAGCAGCTGGTGGCCTAGTGGCAATGAGCAGTTCTTC. It codes for CASSWWPSGNEQFF.

This clone is a singleton in its sample. The chain joins TRBV7-9 to TRBJ2-1; 10 bases align to TRBD1. This CDR3 contains 17 residues. Germline V lookup: CDR1 SEHNR, CDR2 FQNEAQ (reference sequence). With V trimmed by 1 base and J by 8 bases, 11 bases remained unmatched. CDR3 sequence: CASSLVGAGQGFDEQFF. The CDR3, as DNA: TGTGCCAGCAGCTTAGTTGGTGCGGGACAGGGGTTCGATGAGCAGTTCTTC.

This chain uses TRBV4-1 with TRBJ2-1; 12 bases are shared with TRBD2. V lost 2 bases, J lost 6 bases, and 5 bases stayed unmatched. The CDR3 has 16 residues. Germline V gene sequence: CDR1 MGHRA, CDR2 YSYEKL. The CDR3 bases are TGCGCCAGCAGCCAATCGAGACTAGCGGGAGTCAATGAGCAGTTCTTC. It translates to CASSQSRLAGVNEQFF.

This chain uses TRBV18 with TRBJ1-1; D might be TRBD1 (6 bases). In germline, CDR1 is KGHSH, CDR2 LQKENI. The length of the CDR3 is 15 residues. The V and J ends lost 3 bases and 1 base respectively, with 12 bases between them. CDR3 protein: CASSPRPTGNTEAFF. CDR3 nucleotides: TGTGCCAGCTCACCCCGCCCGACAGGGAACACTGAAGCTTTCTTT.

The V and J genes are TRBV7-2 and TRBJ1-2; maybe TRBD1 (5 bases). CDR3 length: 17 residues. CDR1 SGHTA and CDR2 FQGNSA come from the germline V gene. V shed 8 bases and J shed 1 base, with 23 bases lying between them. Here the CDR3 reads CASPLGGNRGVNYGYTF. The DNA for the CDR3 is TGTGCCAGCCCGCTCGGGGGAAATCGGGGGGTTAACTATGGCTACACCTTC.

This clone occurred once. The rearrangement uses TRBV5-5 and TRBJ1-1, with 8 bases matching TRBD1. The germline gives CDR1 SGHKS, CDR2 YYEKEE (reference sequence). This CDR3 contains 14 residues. The V gene end was trimmed by 4 bases and the J gene end by 6 bases; junction bases not matched to a gene: 8. The CDR3 DNA is TGTGCCAGCAGCCCGTGGACAGGGCTCCCTGAAGCTTTCTTT. Translated: CASSPWTGLPEAFF.

The chain carries TRBV18 and TRBJ2-5; 11 nucleotides agree with TRBD2. The DNA end favors TRBJ2-7, so the J call may be wrong. This CDR3 contains 14 residues. Looked up from germline, CDR1 is KGHSH and CDR2 is LQKENI. The CDR3 DNA follows: TGTGCCAGCTCACCCACTAGCGGGGGCTACGAGCAGTACTTC. Its translation is CASSPTSGGYEQYF.

In nucleotides, the CDR3 is TGTGCCAGCGGAGATACGCAGTATTTT. Its protein is CASGDTQYF. The chain carries TRBV19 and TRBJ2-3; no firm D call. The CDR3 extends over 9 amino acids. Trimming took off 9 bases at V and 5 bases at J, with 3 bases between the two ends. Germline CDR1 LNHDA, CDR2 SQIVND (reference sequence).

V usage is TRBV6-1 and J usage is TRBJ2-2; tentative D call: TRBD2 (6 bases). There are 17 residues in the CDR3. Germline V lookup: CDR1 MNHNS, CDR2 SASEGT. V was shortened by 4 bases and J by 2 bases, with 17 bases between the two germline ends. The CDR3 reads CASSGRESRPNTGELFF. The DNA for the CDR3 is TGTGCCAGCAGTGGGCGGGAATCCCGTCCCAACACCGGGGAGCTGTTTTTT.

The genes are TRBV29-1 and TRBJ1-2; D not certain. Looked up from germline, CDR1 is SQVTM and CDR2 is ANQGSEA. The CDR3 has 12 residues. The germline V and J ends were trimmed by 4 bases and 3 bases, with 9 bases remaining between them. This CDR3 is CSVGTADYGYTF. The CDR3 nucleotides read TGCAGCGTTGGCACGGCGGACTATGGCTACACCTTC.

The gene calls are TRBV5-4 and TRBJ1-6; 9 bases match TRBD1. V lost 5 bases and J lost 7; bases outside the gene matches: 10. CDR3 size: 16 residues. The germline V gene encodes CDR1 SGHNT and CDR2 YYREEE (reference sequence). The CDR3 DNA is TGTGCCAGCAGTAGGGACAGGGAGGTGGTGAATTCACCCCTCCACTTT. Amino acid sequence: CASSRDREVVNSPLHF. The full variable domain, with the rest looked up from reference TRBV5-4 and TRBJ1-6, is ETGVTQSPTHLIKTRGQQVTLRCSSQSGHNTVSWYQQALGQGPQFIFQYYREEENGRGNFPPRFSGLQFPNYSSELNVNALELDDSALYLCASSRDREVVNSPLHFGNGTRLTVT.

The chain has TRBV5-6 and TRBJ2-2; D is unresolved. The V gene lost 0 bases and the J gene lost 0 bases, with 9 bases spanning the gap. Per the germline V gene, CDR1 is SGHDT and CDR2 is YYEEEE. This CDR3 is built from 16 residues. Here the CDR3 reads CASSLERGTNTGELFF. CDR3 bases: TGTGCCAGCAGCTTGGAGCGCGGTACGAACACCGGGGAGCTGTTTTTT.

This chain links TRBV5-4 with TRBJ1-3, with TRBD1 identical over 8 bases. This CDR3 contains 17 residues. V lost 4 bases to trimming and J lost 0 bases; unmatched junction nucleotides: 9. The V gene's germline CDR1 is SGHNT and CDR2 YYREEE (reference sequence). Here the CDR3 reads CASSTGQGGTSGNTIYF. In nucleotides, the CDR3 is TGTGCCAGCAGCACCGGACAGGGCGGTACCTCTGGAAACACCATATATTTT.